The 19 T cell receptor beta chains in this list originate from one sample, sequenced in a study of technical replicates of blood from several donors. Data came from immunoSEQ multiplex PCR; TCRdb stores just in-frame clones and leaves some out. Of 65,000 to 80,000 clones in the sample, around 92% were seen once. The sequenced material came from T cells isolated from PBMCs. The receptors derive from a human donor in good health.

V and J are TRBV6-5 and TRBJ2-3; D ambiguous. Trimming stripped 7 bases from V and 4 bases from J, with 18 bases between. This CDR3 region has 15 residues. CDR1 and CDR2 from the germline V gene are MNHEY and SVGAGI. Written as DNA, the CDR3 is TGTGCCAGCACCAACTCCCTTCTTGTCGCAGATACGCAGTATTTT. Its protein is CASTNSLLVADTQYF.

The gene calls are TRBV25-1 and TRBJ2-7, with 9 bases fitting TRBD1. Trimming cost V 1 base and J 1 base; bases outside gene matches: 2. This CDR3 has 15 residues. Per germline, CDR1 MGHDK and CDR2 SYGVNS. The CDR3 is CASSEFGTGSYEQYF. CDR3 coding DNA: TGTGCCAGCAGTGAATTTGGGACAGGGTCCTACGAGCAGTACTTC.

The chain recombines TRBV7-9 with TRBJ2-7; possible D gene TRBD2, 6 bases. In germline, CDR1 is SEHNR, CDR2 FQNEAQ (reference sequence). The CDR3 has 16 amino acids. The germline V and J ends were trimmed by 11 bases and 0 bases, with 23 bases remaining between them. This CDR3 reads CAGSRESGTTSYEQYF. Here the CDR3 DNA reads TGTGCCGGATCCCGGGAGAGCGGCACCACCTCCTACGAGCAGTACTTC.

DNA of the CDR3: TGTGCCAGCAGTCGAACGACCAATCCAGGGGAAAAACTGTTTTTT. This codes for CASSRTTNPGEKLFF. The chain combines TRBV25-1 with TRBJ1-4, with D possibly being TRBD1 (5 bases). V was trimmed by 5 bases and J by 8 bases, leaving 18 bases between them. The CDR3 is 15 residues long. The germline CDR1 and CDR2 sequences are MGHDK and SYGVNS.

The chain employs TRBV6-5 and TRBJ2-2, with a tentative D call TRBD1 (5 bases). Germline CDR1 is MNHEY and CDR2 is SVGAGI. This CDR3 is 16 amino acids long. The ends were cut back, 1 base at V and 3 bases at J, with 12 bases in the middle. CDR3 nucleotide sequence: TGTGCCAGCAGTTACTTCCGGACAACCTACACCGGGGAGCTGTTTTTT. Protein sequence: CASSYFRTTYTGELFF.

The CDR3 here is CASSPRTGVNEKLFF. The DNA of the CDR3 is TGTGCCAGCAGTCCCCGGACAGGGGTAAATGAAAAACTGTTTTTT. The chain employs TRBV14 and TRBJ1-4; 9 bases map to TRBD1. With 6 bases clipped from V and 5 bases from J, the junction kept 7 bases outside the gene matches. The germline gives CDR1 SGHDN, CDR2 FVKESK. CDR3 length: 15 amino acids.

The V call is TRBV29-1, the J call TRBJ1-5; 7 bases agree with TRBD1. V was clipped by 6 bases and J by 6 bases; unmatched bases: 8. The CDR3 extends over 13 amino acids. Germline CDR1 SQVTM, CDR2 ANQGSEA. CDR3 nucleotide sequence: TGCAGCGTAAGACAGGGAAGTTCTCAGCCCCAGCATTTT. It specifies CSVRQGSSQPQHF.

This clone came up a few times. The chain couples TRBV10-3 to TRBJ1-3, with 7 nucleotides matching TRBD1. Germline values: CDR1 ENHRY, CDR2 SYGVKD. V dropped 10 bases and J dropped 2; count of bases not matched to a gene: 5. CDR3 length: 13 residues. This CDR3 reads CATTGDTGNTIYF. The CDR3 DNA reads TGTGCCACTACAGGGGACACTGGAAACACCATATATTTT.

Details on this clone: The same CDR3 arises from other DNA sequences in this sample as well. The J gene is TRBJ1-1, the V gene TRBV5-1; unclear D gene. CDR3 length equals 13 residues. Trimming removed 0 bases from V and 0 bases from J, with 3 bases in between. Germline CDR1 SGHRS, CDR2 YFSETQ. CDR3: CASSLDMNTEAFF. CDR3 nucleotides: TGCGCCAGCAGCTTGGATATGAACACTGAAGCTTTCTTT.

A single count supports this clone. The chain couples TRBV9 to TRBJ1-4; D unresolved. Germline loops: CDR1 SGDLS, CDR2 YYNGEE. This CDR3 has 15 amino acids. Trimming removed 1 base from V and 3 bases from J, with 10 bases in between. CDR3 residues: CASSVSGSANEKLFF. The CDR3 DNA reads as TGTGCCAGCAGCGTATCGGGGTCCGCTAATGAAAAACTGTTTTTT. Full variable domain (outside the CDR3, taken from reference TRBV9 and TRBJ1-4): DSGVTQTPKHLITATGQRVTLRCSPRSGDLSVYWYQQSLDQGLQFLIQYYNGEERAKGNILERFSAQQFPDLHSELNLSSLELGDSALYFCASSVSGSANEKLFFGSGTQLSVL.

The V call is TRBV6-1, the J call TRBJ2-1; 13 bases are shared with TRBD2. This CDR3 contains 17 residues. Trimming removed 6 bases from V and 7 bases from J; junction bases left unmatched: 12. Germline V CDR1 and CDR2: MNHNS, SASEGT. In DNA form, the CDR3 reads TGTGCCAGCAGGGAATCACTAGCGGGAGGGTCTTTTAATGAGCAGTTCTTC. It translates to CASRESLAGGSFNEQFF.

The chain is built from TRBV7-3 and TRBJ2-7; D uncertain. Looked up from germline, CDR1 is SGHTA and CDR2 is FQGTGA. This CDR3 is built from 13 residues. Trimming left V 3 bases short and J 6 bases short, with 12 bases between. The DNA of the CDR3 is TGTGCCAGCAGCTTCCTGGATGGCGGCGAGCAGTACTTC. Its translation: CASSFLDGGEQYF.

The gene calls are TRBV5-6 and TRBJ2-2, with 8 nucleotides matching TRBD1. The V gene's germline CDR1 is SGHDT and CDR2 YYEEEE. The CDR3 loop spans 13 amino acids. V dropped 5 bases and J dropped 7; count of bases not matched to a gene: 4. CDR3 nucleotides: TGTGCCAGCAGAACAACAGGGGGCGGGGAGCTGTTTTTT. Its translation is CASRTTGGGELFF.

The V and J genes are TRBV5-1 and TRBJ2-7; D is ambiguous. The CDR3 sequence is 12 residues long. The ends were cut back, 4 bases at V and 5 bases at J, with 10 bases in the middle. Germline CDR1 is SGHRS and CDR2 is YFSETQ. CDR3 sequence: CASSQIPHEQYF. CDR3 bases: TGCGCCAGCAGCCAGATTCCGCACGAGCAGTACTTC.

The CDR3 coding sequence is TGTGCCATAACAATATTGACAGGGGCCCAGTACTTC. Encoded protein: CAITILTGAQYF. The chain employs TRBV10-3 and TRBJ2-5; TRBD1 agrees at 8 bases. The CDR3 loop spans 12 amino acids. The V gene end was trimmed by 9 bases and the J gene end by 9 bases; junction bases not matched to a gene: 9. Germline V lookup: CDR1 ENHRY, CDR2 SYGVKD.

This clone was seen only a few times. This chain connects TRBV19 to TRBJ1-3; D is ambiguous. The CDR3 length is 10 residues. Per the germline V gene, CDR1 is LNHDA and CDR2 is SQIVND (reference sequence). V dropped 5 bases and J dropped 7 bases, with 3 bases sitting between them. The CDR3 region has the DNA TGTGCCAGTAGTCTCAACACCATATATTTT. It codes for CASSLNTIYF.

The chain recombines TRBV4-2 with TRBJ1-5, with 7 positions matching TRBD1. The CDR3 runs 13 residues. CDR1 and CDR2 (germline): LGHNA, YNFKEQ. V lost 6 bases to trimming and J lost 7 bases; unmatched junction nucleotides: 6. CDR3 region: CASSPTGAQPQHF. In nucleotides, the CDR3 is TGTGCCAGCAGTCCAACAGGGGCCCAGCCCCAGCATTTT.

This chain links TRBV19 with TRBJ1-2, with 8 bases lining up with TRBD1. Germline V lookup: CDR1 LNHDA, CDR2 SQIVND (reference sequence). This CDR3 region has 15 residues. With V trimmed by 3 bases and J by 6 bases, 9 bases remained unmatched. In DNA, the CDR3 is TGTGCCAGTAGTATTGGGACAGGAGGCGGGGATGGCTACACCTTC. Encoded protein: CASSIGTGGGDGYTF.

The rearrangement links TRBV4-3 to TRBJ2-7, with a weak D call TRBD2 (5 bases). Trimming took off 0 bases at V and 4 bases at J, with 7 bases between the two ends. CDR3 length equals 13 residues. Germline lookup yields CDR1 LGHNA and CDR2 YSLEER. The CDR3 DNA reads as TGCGCCAGCAGCCAAGAGTCGGGGTACGAGCAGTACTTC. Its protein product is CASSQESGYEQYF.